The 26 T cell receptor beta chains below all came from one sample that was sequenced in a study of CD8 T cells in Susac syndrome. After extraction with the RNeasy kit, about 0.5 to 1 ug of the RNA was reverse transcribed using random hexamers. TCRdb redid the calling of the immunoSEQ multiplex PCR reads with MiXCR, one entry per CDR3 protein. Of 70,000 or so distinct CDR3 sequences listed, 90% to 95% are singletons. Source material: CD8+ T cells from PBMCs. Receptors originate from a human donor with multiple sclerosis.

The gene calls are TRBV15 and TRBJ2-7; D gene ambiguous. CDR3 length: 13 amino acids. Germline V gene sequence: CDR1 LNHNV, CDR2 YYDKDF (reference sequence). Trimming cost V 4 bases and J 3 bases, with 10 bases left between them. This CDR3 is CATSTGYDYEQYF. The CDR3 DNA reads TGTGCCACCAGCACAGGTTATGACTACGAGCAGTACTTC.

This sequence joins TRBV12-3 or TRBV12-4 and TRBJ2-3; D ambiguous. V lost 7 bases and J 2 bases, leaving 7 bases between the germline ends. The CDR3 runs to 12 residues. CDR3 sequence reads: CASTSDTDTQYF. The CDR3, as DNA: TGTGCCAGCACCTCGGACACAGATACGCAGTATTTT.

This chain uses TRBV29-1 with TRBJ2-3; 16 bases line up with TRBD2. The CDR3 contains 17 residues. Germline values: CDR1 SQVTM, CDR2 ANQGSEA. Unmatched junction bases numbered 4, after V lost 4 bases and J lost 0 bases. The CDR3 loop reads CSVGGTSGGASTDTQYF. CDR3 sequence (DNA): TGCAGCGTTGGAGGGACTAGCGGGGGGGCCAGCACAGATACGCAGTATTTT.

As DNA, the CDR3 is TGTGCCAGCAGCCCCGGAGGGGATCTCCCCCTACGAGCGCAGTACTTC. Its translation: CASSPGGDLPLRAQYF. The chain recombines TRBV3-1 with TRBJ2-7; D might be TRBD2 (6 bases). V dropped 4 bases and J dropped 9 bases, with 25 bases sitting between them. CDR3 length equals 16 residues. Germline V gene data show CDR1 as LGHDT and CDR2 as YNNKEL (reference sequence).

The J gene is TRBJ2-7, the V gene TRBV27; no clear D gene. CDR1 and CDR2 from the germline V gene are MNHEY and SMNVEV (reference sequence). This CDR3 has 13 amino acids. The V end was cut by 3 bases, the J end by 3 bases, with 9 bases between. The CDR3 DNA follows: TGTGCCAGCAGTTTGGACGGATTCTACGAGCAGTACTTC. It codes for CASSLDGFYEQYF.

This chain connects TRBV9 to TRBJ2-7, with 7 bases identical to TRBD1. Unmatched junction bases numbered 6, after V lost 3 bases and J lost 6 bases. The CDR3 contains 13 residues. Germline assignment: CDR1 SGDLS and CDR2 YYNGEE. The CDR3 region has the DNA TGTGCCAGCAGCGCCGAGACAGGGACCGAGCAGTACTTC. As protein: CASSAETGTEQYF.

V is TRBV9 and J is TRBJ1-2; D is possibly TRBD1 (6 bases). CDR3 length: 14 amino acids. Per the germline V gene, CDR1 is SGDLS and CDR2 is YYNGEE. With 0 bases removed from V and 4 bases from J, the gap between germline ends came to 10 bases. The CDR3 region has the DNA TGTGCCAGCAGCGTAGTCCAGGGGACCTATGGCTACACCTTC. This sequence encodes CASSVVQGTYGYTF.

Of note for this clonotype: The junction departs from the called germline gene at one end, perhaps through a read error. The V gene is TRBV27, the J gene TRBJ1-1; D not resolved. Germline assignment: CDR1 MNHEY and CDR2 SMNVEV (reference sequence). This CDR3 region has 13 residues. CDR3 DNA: TGTGCCAGCAGTTTTGGGAGAAACACTGAAGTTTTCTTT. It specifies CASSFGRNTEVFF.

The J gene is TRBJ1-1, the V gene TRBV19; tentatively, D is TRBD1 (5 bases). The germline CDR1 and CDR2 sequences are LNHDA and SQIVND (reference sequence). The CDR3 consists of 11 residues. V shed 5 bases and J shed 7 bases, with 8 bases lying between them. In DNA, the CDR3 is TGTGCCAGTAGTCAGGGCCTTGAAGCTTTCTTT. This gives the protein CASSQGLEAFF.

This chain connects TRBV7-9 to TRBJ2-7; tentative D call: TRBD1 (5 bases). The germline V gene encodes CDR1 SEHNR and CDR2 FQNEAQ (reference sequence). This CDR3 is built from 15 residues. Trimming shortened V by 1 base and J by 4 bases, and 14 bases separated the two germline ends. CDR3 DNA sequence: TGTGCCAGCAGCTTAGGGGGCGGCCTATCGTACGAGCAGTACTTC. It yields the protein CASSLGGGLSYEQYF.

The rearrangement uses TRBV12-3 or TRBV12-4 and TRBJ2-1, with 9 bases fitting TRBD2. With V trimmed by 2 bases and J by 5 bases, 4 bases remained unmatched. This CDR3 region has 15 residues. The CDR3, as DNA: TGTGCCAGCAGTTTACTAGCGGGATTTAACAATGAGCAGTTCTTC. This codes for CASSLLAGFNNEQFF.

CDR3 region: CSGQGAEAFF. DNA for the CDR3: TGCAGCGGCCAGGGGGCTGAAGCTTTCTTT. This chain joins TRBV29-1 and TRBJ1-1, with 7 bases that match TRBD1. This CDR3 is built from 10 residues. Losses at the gene ends were 7 bases for V and 6 bases for J; bases not matched to a gene: 2. Germline CDR1 reads SQVTM; CDR2 reads ANQGSEA.

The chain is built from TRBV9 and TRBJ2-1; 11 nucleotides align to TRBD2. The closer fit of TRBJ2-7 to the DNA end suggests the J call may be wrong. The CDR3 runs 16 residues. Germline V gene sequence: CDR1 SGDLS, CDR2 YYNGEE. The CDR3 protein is CASSAVRGLAVEEQYF. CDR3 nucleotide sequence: TGTGCCAGCAGCGCGGTCCGGGGACTAGCGGTGGAGGAGCAGTACTTC.

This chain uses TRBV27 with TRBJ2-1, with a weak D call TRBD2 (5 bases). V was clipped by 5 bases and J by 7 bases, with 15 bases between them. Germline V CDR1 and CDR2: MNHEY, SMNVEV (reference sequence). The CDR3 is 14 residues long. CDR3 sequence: CASSLIHERNEQFF. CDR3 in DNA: TGTGCCAGCAGTCTCATCCACGAGCGGAATGAGCAGTTCTTC.

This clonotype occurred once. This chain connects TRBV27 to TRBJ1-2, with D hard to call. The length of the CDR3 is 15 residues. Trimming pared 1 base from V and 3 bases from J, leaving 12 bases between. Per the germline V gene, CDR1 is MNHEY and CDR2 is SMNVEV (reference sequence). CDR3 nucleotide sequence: TGTGCCAGCAGTTTATTCGCCGGGAACTACTATGGCTACACCTTC. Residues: CASSLFAGNYYGYTF.

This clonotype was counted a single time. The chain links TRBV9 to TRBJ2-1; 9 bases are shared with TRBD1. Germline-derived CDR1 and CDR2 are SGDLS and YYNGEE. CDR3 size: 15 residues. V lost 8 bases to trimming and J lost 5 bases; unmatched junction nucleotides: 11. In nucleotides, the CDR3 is TGTGCCAGTGAGACCGGGACAGGGAGCAACAATGAGCAGTTCTTC. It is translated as CASETGTGSNNEQFF. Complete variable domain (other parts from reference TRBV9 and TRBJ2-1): DSGVTQTPKHLITATGQRVTLRCSPRSGDLSVYWYQQSLDQGLQFLIQYYNGEERAKGNILERFSAQQFPDLHSELNLSSLELGDSALYFCASETGTGSNNEQFFGPGTRLTVL.

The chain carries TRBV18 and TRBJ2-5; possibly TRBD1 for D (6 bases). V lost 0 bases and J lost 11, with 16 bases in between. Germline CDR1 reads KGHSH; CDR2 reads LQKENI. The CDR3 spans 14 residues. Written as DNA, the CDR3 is TGTGCCAGCTCACCACCTGAACAGGGAGACATGCAGTACTTC. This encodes CASSPPEQGDMQYF.

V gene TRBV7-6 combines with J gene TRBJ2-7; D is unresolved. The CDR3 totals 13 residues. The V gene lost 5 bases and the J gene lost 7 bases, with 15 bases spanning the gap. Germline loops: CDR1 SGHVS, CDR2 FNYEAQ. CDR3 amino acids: CASSKGSSGEQYF. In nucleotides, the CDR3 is TGTGCCAGCAGCAAAGGGTCTTCGGGTGAGCAGTACTTC.

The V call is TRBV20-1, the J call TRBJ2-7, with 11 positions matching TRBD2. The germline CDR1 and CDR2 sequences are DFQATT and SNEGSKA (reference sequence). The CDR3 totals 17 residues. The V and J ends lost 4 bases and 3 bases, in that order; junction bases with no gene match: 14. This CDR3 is CSAKSGTSGPQRYEQYF. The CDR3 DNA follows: TGCAGTGCTAAATCCGGGACTAGCGGCCCACAACGCTACGAGCAGTACTTC.

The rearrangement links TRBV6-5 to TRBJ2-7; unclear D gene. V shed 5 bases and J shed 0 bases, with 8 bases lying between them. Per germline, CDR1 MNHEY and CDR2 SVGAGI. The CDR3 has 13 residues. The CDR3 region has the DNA TGTGCCAGCAGTCTGCATACCTCCTACGAGCAGTACTTC. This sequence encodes CASSLHTSYEQYF.

CDR3 nucleotide sequence: TGTGCCAGCAGTGAGGGTAGCGGGGGACAAGAGACCCAGTACTTC. Its protein product is CASSEGSGGQETQYF. The chain recombines TRBV6-4 with TRBJ2-5; 9 nucleotides match TRBD2. The ends lost 3 bases at V and 2 bases at J; junction bases unmatched: 4. The CDR3 runs 15 residues. Germline V gene lookup returns CDR1 MRHNA and CDR2 SNTAGT.

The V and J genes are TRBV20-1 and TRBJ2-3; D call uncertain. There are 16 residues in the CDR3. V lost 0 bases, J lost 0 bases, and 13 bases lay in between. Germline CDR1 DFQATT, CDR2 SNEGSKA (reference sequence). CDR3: CSARDRKGPSTDTQYF. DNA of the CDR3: TGCAGTGCTAGAGATCGCAAGGGCCCCAGCACAGATACGCAGTATTTT.

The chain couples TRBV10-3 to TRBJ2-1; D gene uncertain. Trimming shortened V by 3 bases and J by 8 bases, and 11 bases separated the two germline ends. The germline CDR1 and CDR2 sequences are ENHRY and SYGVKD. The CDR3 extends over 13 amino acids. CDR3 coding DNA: TGTGCCATCAGTGAAGGTAGGGCTGATGAGCAGTTCTTC. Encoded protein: CAISEGRADEQFF.

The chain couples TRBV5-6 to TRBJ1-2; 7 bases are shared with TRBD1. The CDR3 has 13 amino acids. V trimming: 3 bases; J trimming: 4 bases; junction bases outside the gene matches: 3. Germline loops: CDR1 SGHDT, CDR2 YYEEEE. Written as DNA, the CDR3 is TGTGCCAGCAGCTCGGGACAGAGCTATGGCTACACCTTC. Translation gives CASSSGQSYGYTF.

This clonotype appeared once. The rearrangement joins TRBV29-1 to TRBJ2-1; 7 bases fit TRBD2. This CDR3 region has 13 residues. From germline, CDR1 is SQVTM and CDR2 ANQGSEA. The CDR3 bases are TGCGGGGGGAGGGCTAGCGGTTACAATGAGCAGTTCTTC. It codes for CGGRASGYNEQFF.

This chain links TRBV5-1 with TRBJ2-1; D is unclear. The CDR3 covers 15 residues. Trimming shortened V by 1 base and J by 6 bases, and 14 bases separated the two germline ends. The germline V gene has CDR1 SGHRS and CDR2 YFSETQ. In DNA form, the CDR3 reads TGCGCCAGCAGCTTGACTGATCAGAGTTTCAATGAGCAGTTCTTC. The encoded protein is CASSLTDQSFNEQFF. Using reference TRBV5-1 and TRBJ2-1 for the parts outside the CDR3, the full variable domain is KAGVTQTPRYLIKTRGQQVTLSCSPISGHRSVSWYQQTPGQGLQFLFEYFSETQRNKGNFPGRFSGRQFSNSRSEMNVSTLELGDSALYLCASSLTDQSFNEQFFGPGTRLTVL.